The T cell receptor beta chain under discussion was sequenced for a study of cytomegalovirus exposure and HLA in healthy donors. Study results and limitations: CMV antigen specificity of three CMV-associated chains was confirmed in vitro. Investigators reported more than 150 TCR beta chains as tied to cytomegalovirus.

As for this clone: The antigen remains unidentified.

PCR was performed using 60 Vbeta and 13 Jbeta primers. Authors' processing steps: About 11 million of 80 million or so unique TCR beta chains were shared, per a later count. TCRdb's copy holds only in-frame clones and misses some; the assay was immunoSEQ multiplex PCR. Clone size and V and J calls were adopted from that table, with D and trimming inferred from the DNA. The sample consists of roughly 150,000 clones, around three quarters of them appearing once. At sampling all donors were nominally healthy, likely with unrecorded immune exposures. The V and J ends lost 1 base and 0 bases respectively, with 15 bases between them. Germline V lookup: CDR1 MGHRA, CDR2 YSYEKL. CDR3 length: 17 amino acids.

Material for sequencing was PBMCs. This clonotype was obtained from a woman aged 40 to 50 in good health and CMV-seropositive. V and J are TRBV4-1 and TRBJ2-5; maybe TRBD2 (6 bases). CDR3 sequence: CASSQGPQERDQETQYF. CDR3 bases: TGCGCCAGCAGCCAAGGTCCCCAGGAGCGGGACCAAGAGACCCAGTACTTC.